The T cell receptor beta chain under discussion was sequenced for a study of T cell responses to AZD1222 COVID-19 vaccine. Study-level findings and limits: Clonal diversity was possibly underestimated, and the donors were mostly white British, with more females.

To note about this clone: Its antigen is still unknown.

TCRdb's table, derived via immunoSEQ multiplex PCR, lists solely in-frame clones and lacks some. The top ten clones hold 6% to 7% of a sample with about 48,000 clones, 80% to 90% of them seen once. V lost 2 bases and J lost 4, with 6 bases in between. The CDR3 extends over 12 amino acids. The germline V gene has CDR1 MDHEN and CDR2 SYDVKM. The TCR comes from an adult who received the AZD1222 COVID-19 vaccine. The gene calls are TRBV28 and TRBJ2-7; no definite D call. Specimen: peripheral blood, collected 28 days after the second AZD1222 dose. CDR3 sequence: CASSLGRYEQYF. The CDR3 DNA sequence: TGTGCCAGCAGTTTAGGCCGATACGAGCAGTACTTC.